Presented here are 12 T cell receptor beta chains from one specimen sequenced in a study of blood T cell repertoires in COVID-19 (dated by TCRdb to about 2020). Libraries were made using the immunoSEQ multiplex PCR assay. Imported from immuneACCESS, the table was reduced by TCRdb to in-frame sequences with V and J called. These copies leave out some clones; in studies compared against another copy, an unresolved V gene accounts for under half, and the cause of the remainder is not known. The sample data list roughly 200,000 clones, and 75% to 90% of these were observed just once. The ten largest clones capture around 2.4% of the sample. Source material: PBMCs or T cells enriched from blood (not recorded which). The origin of the receptors is a woman in her twenties or thirties who had recovered from COVID-19.

V gene TRBV4-2 combines with J gene TRBJ2-1; 11 nucleotides line up with TRBD2. Germline trimming cut 1 base from V and 2 bases from J; bases unmatched to any gene: 1. This CDR3 is 16 amino acids long. Looked up from germline, CDR1 is LGHNA and CDR2 is YNFKEQ. The CDR3 bases are TGTGCCAGCAGCCAAGTAGCGGGGGGGCCCTACAATGAGCAGTTCTTC. This sequence encodes CASSQVAGGPYNEQFF.

The V gene is TRBV6-5, the J gene TRBJ1-4; possible D gene TRBD1, 5 bases. The CDR3 covers 15 residues. In germline, CDR1 is MNHEY, CDR2 SVGAGI. V was clipped by 5 bases and J by 4 bases, with 14 bases between them. As DNA, the CDR3 is TGTGCCAGCAGTCCCCGACAGAACCTTAATGAAAAACTGTTTTTT. As protein: CASSPRQNLNEKLFF.

V usage is TRBV5-6 and J usage is TRBJ1-4; D is perhaps TRBD1 (6 bases). Trimming stripped 7 bases from V and 11 bases from J, with 18 bases between. The germline CDR1 and CDR2 sequences are SGHDT and YYEEEE. The CDR3 has 13 residues. Here the CDR3 reads CASGLGAGAKLFF. The CDR3 coding sequence is TGTGCCAGCGGACTGGGGGCAGGTGCGAAACTGTTTTTT.

V and J are TRBV7-2 and TRBJ2-2; 7 bases line up with TRBD1. V lost 1 base, J lost 2 bases, and 1 base stayed unmatched. Germline CDR1 reads SGHTA; CDR2 reads FQGNSA. This CDR3 has 15 amino acids. CDR3 sequence: CASSLGTGNTGELFF. CDR3 sequence (DNA): TGTGCCAGCAGCTTAGGGACAGGAAACACCGGGGAGCTGTTTTTT.

The chain is built from TRBV6-2 or TRBV6-3 and TRBJ1-6; D perhaps matches TRBD1 (5 bases). CDR3 size: 15 residues. Germline CDR1 and CDR2: MNHEY and SVGEGT. Trimming took off 4 bases at V and 7 bases at J, with 14 bases between the two ends. In DNA, the CDR3 is TGTGCCAGCAGTTGGGGCGTACGGCGAAATTCACCCCTCCACTTT. This translates into CASSWGVRRNSPLHF.

This clone was observed once. The CDR3 sequence is CASSPRTGGNSPLHF. The CDR3 region has the DNA TGTGCCAGCAGCCCCAGGACAGGGGGGAACTCACCCCTCCACTTT. The chain joins TRBV2 to TRBJ1-6, with 10 positions matching TRBD1. There are 15 residues in the CDR3. Trimming removed 6 bases from V and 10 bases from J; junction bases left unmatched: 9. The germline gives CDR1 SNHLY, CDR2 FYNNEI.

For this clone: Other nucleotide sequences in the sample specify the same CDR3. The chain carries TRBV7-9 and TRBJ1-3; 9 nucleotides line up with TRBD1. V was pared by 6 bases and J by 2 bases, with 2 bases of the junction left unmatched. Germline V lookup: CDR1 SEHNR, CDR2 FQNEAQ (reference sequence). The CDR3 is 14 amino acids. CDR3 in amino acids: CASSRQGAGNTIYF. The DNA for the CDR3 is TGTGCCAGCAGTAGACAGGGGGCTGGAAACACCATATATTTT.

The chain joins TRBV6-5 to TRBJ1-4, with D possibly being TRBD1 (5 bases). Germline-derived CDR1 and CDR2 are MNHEY and SVGAGI. The CDR3 consists of 16 residues. Trimming removed 4 bases at V and 3 bases at J, with 15 bases between. CDR3: CASSWLWSRANEKLFF. DNA for the CDR3: TGTGCCAGCAGTTGGTTGTGGTCCAGGGCTAATGAAAAACTGTTTTTT.

This CDR3 is CAAWTANNYGYTF. The CDR3 DNA reads as TGTGCCGCATGGACAGCCAATAACTATGGCTACACCTTC. The J gene is TRBJ1-2, the V gene TRBV6-5; perhaps TRBD1 as D (6 bases). The CDR3 length is 13 residues. Trimming stripped 11 bases from V and 1 base from J, with 14 bases between. Germline V CDR1 and CDR2: MNHEY, SVGAGI.

The chain couples TRBV28 to TRBJ1-6, with D unresolved. V lost 3 bases and J lost 2, with 11 bases in between. CDR1 MDHEN and CDR2 SYDVKM come from the germline V gene. The length of the CDR3 is 16 residues. CDR3 sequence (DNA): TGTGCCAGCAGTTTTCCGGGAGAACCCTATAATTCACCCCTCCACTTT. Amino acid sequence: CASSFPGEPYNSPLHF.

The J gene is TRBJ2-6, the V gene TRBV18; D perhaps matches TRBD1 (6 bases). V was cut by 3 bases and J by 1 base, with 16 bases left in between. Germline loops: CDR1 KGHSH, CDR2 LQKENI. CDR3 length: 18 residues. CDR3 in DNA: TGTGCCAGCTCACCCACCCACAGGGATATGTCTGGGGCCAACGTCCTGACTTTC. This codes for CASSPTHRDMSGANVLTF.

The V and J genes are TRBV4-3 and TRBJ2-7; 10 nucleotides match TRBD2. V lost 3 bases to trimming and J lost 1 base; unmatched junction nucleotides: 12. This CDR3 comprises 18 residues. Germline V CDR1 and CDR2: LGHNA, YSLEER. In nucleotides, the CDR3 is TGCGCCAGCAGCCACGAGGTTTCCGGGACTAGCGAGTCCTACGAGCAGTACTTC. Residues: CASSHEVSGTSESYEQYF.